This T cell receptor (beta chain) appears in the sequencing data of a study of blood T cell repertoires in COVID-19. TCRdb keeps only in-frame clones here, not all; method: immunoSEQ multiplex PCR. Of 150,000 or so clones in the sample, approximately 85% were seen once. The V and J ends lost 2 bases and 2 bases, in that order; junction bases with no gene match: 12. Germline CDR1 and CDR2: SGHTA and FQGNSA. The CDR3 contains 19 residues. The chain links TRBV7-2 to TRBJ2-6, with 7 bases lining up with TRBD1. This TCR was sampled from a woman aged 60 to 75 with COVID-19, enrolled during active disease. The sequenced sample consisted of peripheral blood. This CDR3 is CASSLLGQALPAGANVLTF. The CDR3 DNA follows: TGTGCCAGCAGCTTACTAGGACAGGCTCTTCCCGCTGGGGCCAACGTCCTGACTTTC. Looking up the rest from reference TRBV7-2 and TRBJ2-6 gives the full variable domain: GAGVSQSPSNKVTEKGKDVELRCDPISGHTALYWYRQSLGQGLEFLIYFQGNSAPDKSGLPSDRFSAERTGGSVSTLTIQRTQQEDSAVYLCASSLLGQALPAGANVLTFGAGSRLTVL.